These 17 T cell receptor beta chains were sequenced from one sample in a study of cytomegalovirus exposure and HLA in healthy donors. The data were produced by immunoSEQ multiplex PCR, yet TCRdb's version contains in-frame clones alone and is incomplete. Of 150,000 to 200,000 clones detected, over 85% appear once; the ten largest clones hold about 9.4%. What was sequenced was PBMCs. Source of these receptors: a woman under 30 in good health and CMV-seropositive.

The chain recombines TRBV27 with TRBJ2-1; D gene unclear. The CDR3 length is 12 residues. Trimming shortened V by 3 bases and J by 9 bases, and 9 bases separated the two germline ends. Germline CDR1 and CDR2: MNHEY and SMNVEV (reference sequence). The CDR3 DNA follows: TGTGCCAGCAGTTTGGGCCTGAGTGAGCAGTTCTTC. This gives the protein CASSLGLSEQFF.

The chain carries TRBV11-3 and TRBJ2-3; TRBD2 is a possible D gene (6 bases). Germline assignment: CDR1 SGHNT and CDR2 YENEEA. The CDR3 covers 13 residues. V was shortened by 1 base and J by 8 bases, with 10 bases between the two germline ends. The CDR3 protein is CASSLGVGGTQYF. The CDR3 DNA reads TGTGCCAGCAGCTTAGGGGTGGGGGGTACGCAGTATTTT.

V and J are TRBV28 and TRBJ2-1; 7 bases fit TRBD2. Trimming removed 7 bases from V and 4 bases from J; junction bases left unmatched: 7. Per the germline V gene, CDR1 is MDHEN and CDR2 is SYDVKM. CDR3 length equals 14 residues. CDR3 region: CASIGPSGYNEQFF. CDR3 bases: TGTGCCAGCATTGGGCCTAGCGGATACAATGAGCAGTTCTTC.

The chain recombines TRBV19 with TRBJ2-5; tentatively, D is TRBD2 (5 bases). Per the germline V gene, CDR1 is LNHDA and CDR2 is SQIVND (reference sequence). Trimming took off 4 bases at V and 2 bases at J, with 8 bases between the two ends. This CDR3 comprises 13 residues. Here the CDR3 reads CASSTGVQETQYF. The CDR3 bases are TGTGCCAGTAGTACCGGGGTACAAGAGACCCAGTACTTC. Based on the CDR3 plus reference TRBV19 and TRBJ2-5, the full variable domain is DGGITQSPKYLFRKEGQNVTLSCEQNLNHDAMYWYRQDPGQGLRLIYYSQIVNDFQKGDIAEGYSVSREKKESFPLTVTSAQKNPTAFYLCASSTGVQETQYFGPGTRLLVL.

The chain joins TRBV29-1 to TRBJ2-7, with a weak D call TRBD2 (7 bases). V was trimmed by 6 bases and J by 4 bases, leaving 19 bases between them. CDR1 SQVTM and CDR2 ANQGSEA come from the germline V gene. This CDR3 region has 14 residues. The CDR3 spells CSVWEGFRGYEQYF. CDR3 sequence (DNA): TGCAGCGTCTGGGAGGGTTTCAGGGGTTACGAGCAGTACTTC.

The count of this clone is one. CDR3 residues: CASSLERNNHNEQFF. CDR3 in DNA: TGTGCCAGCTCACTCGAGCGCAATAATCACAATGAGCAGTTCTTC. The V call is TRBV18, the J call TRBJ2-1, with unresolved D. Trimming stripped 4 bases from V and 5 bases from J, with 15 bases between. The germline V gene has CDR1 KGHSH and CDR2 LQKENI. The CDR3 covers 15 residues. Combining the CDR3 with reference TRBV18 and TRBJ2-1 gives the whole variable domain NAGVMQNPRHLVRRRGQEARLRCSPMKGHSHVYWYRQLPEEGLKFMVYLQKENIIDESGMPKERFSAEFPKEGPSILRIQQVVRGDSAAYFCASSLERNNHNEQFFGPGTRLTVL.

V and J are TRBV7-9 and TRBJ1-5, with TRBD1 as a possible D gene (5 bases). CDR3 length: 14 residues. Trimming took 1 base from V and 7 from J, leaving 11 bases between them. Germline V lookup: CDR1 SEHNR, CDR2 FQNEAQ (reference sequence). CDR3 sequence (DNA): TGTGCCAGCAGCTTAGGACAGCGGGGACAGCCCCAGCATTTT. As protein: CASSLGQRGQPQHF.

V and J are TRBV7-2 and TRBJ1-4, with D unclear. The V and J ends lost 2 bases and 4 bases respectively, with 14 bases between them. Germline V gene data show CDR1 as SGHTA and CDR2 as FQGNSA. The CDR3 contains 16 residues. The CDR3 coding sequence is TGTGCCAGCAGCTTATCTGGCAATGTTGGTAATGAAAAACTGTTTTTT. This sequence encodes CASSLSGNVGNEKLFF.

J is TRBJ1-5 and V is TRBV28; D is possibly TRBD1 (5 bases). This CDR3 comprises 13 residues. Trimming shortened V by 4 bases and J by 7 bases, and 11 bases separated the two germline ends. CDR1 is MDHEN and CDR2 is SYDVKM in the germline V gene. The CDR3 DNA reads TGTGCCAGCAGTTCAGGGTCAAGACAGCCCCAGCATTTT. Translation: CASSSGSRQPQHF.

The chain combines TRBV11-1 with TRBJ2-7; the match to TRBD2 covers 8 bases. Unmatched junction bases numbered 5, after V lost 1 base and J lost 6 bases. This CDR3 has 14 amino acids. The germline V gene encodes CDR1 SGHAT and CDR2 FQDESV (reference sequence). The CDR3 protein is CASSLVSGSPEQYF. In DNA, the CDR3 is TGTGCCAGCAGCTTAGTCAGCGGGAGCCCCGAGCAGTACTTC. The full variable domain, in which reference TRBV11-1 and TRBJ2-7 provide the parts outside the CDR3, is EAEVAQSPRYKITEKSQAVAFWCDPISGHATLYWYRQILGQGPELLVQFQDESVVDDSQLPKDRFSAERLKGVDSTLKIQPAELGDSAMYLCASSLVSGSPEQYFGPGTRLTVT.

J is TRBJ2-2 and V is TRBV2, with D possibly being TRBD2 (5 bases). Germline V gene sequence: CDR1 SNHLY, CDR2 FYNNEI. V lost 7 bases to trimming and J lost 4 bases, with 10 bases between them. CDR3 length equals 13 residues. The DNA for the CDR3 is TGTGCCAGCAAATGGCGGGTCACCGGGGAGCTGTTTTTT. It translates to CASKWRVTGELFF.

This rearrangement joins TRBV19 to TRBJ2-1, with 10 bases that match TRBD1. From germline, CDR1 is LNHDA and CDR2 SQIVND (reference sequence). There are 13 residues in the CDR3. V lost 6 bases and J lost 6; bases outside the gene matches: 2. CDR3 region: CASRTGGRNEQFF. CDR3 DNA: TGTGCCAGTAGGACAGGGGGCCGCAATGAGCAGTTCTTC.

In nucleotides, the CDR3 is TGCGCCAGGGCAAATGAAAAACTGTTTTTT. It specifies CARANEKLFF. The rearrangement uses TRBV10-1 and TRBJ1-4; D unresolved. V was shortened by 9 bases and J by 5 bases, with 4 bases between the two germline ends. The CDR3 runs to 10 residues. The germline CDR1 and CDR2 sequences are WNHNN and SYGVQD (reference sequence).

The chain employs TRBV2 and TRBJ2-7, with 9 bases fitting TRBD1. The germline CDR1 and CDR2 sequences are SNHLY and FYNNEI. There are 14 residues in the CDR3. Losses at the gene ends were 8 bases for V and 3 bases for J; bases not matched to a gene: 8. CDR3 DNA: TGTGCCAGCGGCAGACAGGGGGAAGGCTACGAGCAGTACTTC. It codes for CASGRQGEGYEQYF.

The chain employs TRBV5-1 and TRBJ2-7, with D tentatively TRBD1 (5 bases). The CDR3 is 14 residues long. The V and J ends lost 0 bases and 9 bases respectively, with 16 bases between them. Germline CDR1 and CDR2: SGHRS and YFSETQ. Here the CDR3 DNA reads TGCGCCAGCAGCTTGGATAGGGGCACCCAGGGGCAGTACTTC. It yields the protein CASSLDRGTQGQYF.

This chain links TRBV6-6 with TRBJ2-1; D is ambiguous. Germline loops: CDR1 MNHNY, CDR2 SVGAGI (reference sequence). The CDR3 totals 14 residues. V dropped 4 bases and J dropped 6 bases, with 13 bases sitting between them. The CDR3: CASSSLLARNEQFF. The DNA of the CDR3 is TGTGCCAGCAGTTCCCTTCTGGCCCGCAATGAGCAGTTCTTC.

This clone was recorded once. This chain joins TRBV29-1 and TRBJ2-7, with 14 bases aligning to TRBD2. The CDR3 extends over 18 amino acids. Germline trimming cut 6 bases from V and 2 bases from J; bases unmatched to any gene: 15. Looked up from germline, CDR1 is SQVTM and CDR2 is ANQGSEA. The CDR3 is CSVVVWGTSGSRPYEQYF. In nucleotides, the CDR3 is TGCAGCGTCGTAGTTTGGGGGACTAGCGGGAGTAGGCCCTACGAGCAGTACTTC.